What follows are 13 T cell receptor delta chains derived from one specimen sequenced in a study of γδ T cells in repeated Plasmodium falciparum infection (dated by TCRdb to 2020 to 2023). For bulk TCR repertoire analysis, Vgamma9/Vdelta2+ and Vdelta2-negative gammadelta T cell populations were isolated by flow sorting from peripheral blood mononuclear cells. Libraries came from multiplex PCR. The sequencer listed for this sample is Illumina MiSeq. Clone calls in TCRdb were regenerated from the public reads with CATT, after which identical DNA sequences shared one row. The sample includes roughly 50,000 delta-chain clones, with about 1.6% observed a single time. 8.5% to 10% of the sample goes to the ten largest clones. Sequenced material: gamma-delta T cells from blood. The receptors here all came from a pool of human donors (malaria-infected and uninfected, not separated).

This clone was seen a few times. The mismatch at residue 8 between this DNA's translation and the TCRdb protein of a much larger clone likely reflects a read error; the protein shown is translated from the DNA. V and J are TRDV2 and TRDJ3; 11 bases align to TRDD3. As TCRdb names no J gene, one was assigned here on the basis of a DNA match to germline. From germline, CDR1 is GEAIGNYY and CDR2 EKD. V shed 1 base and J 2 bases; nucleotides not matched to a gene: 12. There are 21 residues in the CDR3. The DNA of the CDR3 is TGTGCCTGTGACACGGCCCTGTCGATTGGGGGATACGCCTGGGACACCCGACAGATGTTTTTC. This sequence encodes CACDTALSIGGYAWDTRQMFF.

With regard to this clone: The protein recorded in TCRdb matches a much larger clone and deviates from this DNA's translation at residue 5, suggesting a read error; the protein here is obtained by translating the DNA. J is TRDJ1 and V is TRDV3; TRDD3 matches 7 bases. Here the J gene was assigned by germline matching of the DNA, as TCRdb has none. The CDR3 consists of 17 residues. The trim removed 4 bases at V and 0 bases at J, leaving 17 bases unmatched. Germline assignment: CDR1 TVYSNPD and CDR2 GDNSRS (reference sequence). DNA of the CDR3: TGTGCCTCCTATCAGCGTACTGTGGGGATAAACACCGATAAACTCATCTTT. This translates into CASYQRTVGINTDKLIF.

This clone was counted at least ten times. This DNA's translation differs at residue 3 from TCRdb's protein, which comes from a much larger clone; a read error is likely, and the protein shown is translated from the DNA. CDR3 sequence reads: CAIGERPYWGIVLDKLIF. CDR3 DNA sequence: TGTGCTATTGGGGAACGCCCATACTGGGGGATAGTCCTCGATAAACTCATCTTT. The chain links TRDV1 to TRDJ1; 11 bases line up with TRDD3. The germline CDR1 and CDR2 sequences are TSWWSYY and QGS. The CDR3 contains 18 residues.

This clone was counted only a few times. A read error likely explains this, since a far larger clone differs by one base. The chain carries TRDV1 and TRDJ1; D ambiguous. TCRdb is silent on the J gene; assignment here came from matching the DNA to germline. From germline, CDR1 is TSWWSYY and CDR2 QGS. CDR3 length: 17 amino acids. Between the trimmed V and J ends, which lost 2 bases and 8 bases, there was a span of 24 bases. CDR3 DNA: TGTGCTCTTGGGGAAACAGCCCGACGCGTACTGAGGAGGAAACTCATCTTT. Protein product: CALGETARRVLRRKLIF.

In its sample, this clone was seen many times. At residue 7, TCRdb's protein disagrees with the DNA translation; the protein shown here derives from the DNA. Other DNA sequences in the sample encode the same CDR3. The chain joins TRDV1 to TRDJ1; D is possibly TRDD2 or TRDD3 (7 bases each). As TCRdb names no J gene, one was assigned here on the basis of a DNA match to germline. The CDR3 has 19 residues. Germline V lookup: CDR1 TSWWSYY, CDR2 QGS. Trimming left V 1 base short and J 7 bases short, with 28 bases between. The CDR3 DNA is TGTGCTCTTGGGGAACCCACCCTTTCCTACGGGGGGATGAGGGGTAAACTCATCTTT. Residues: CALGEPTLSYGGMRGKLIF.

Turning to this clone: This DNA's translation differs at residue 20 from TCRdb's protein, which comes from a much larger clone; a read error is likely, and the protein shown is translated from the DNA. With the J gene uncalled, the V gene is TRDV1; the D segment call TRDD3 is taken from the table without a DNA check. CDR1 is TSWWSYY and CDR2 is QGS in the germline V gene. The CDR3 sequence is 21 residues long. CDR3 sequence: CALVVTITGGLQHTYTDKLTF. In DNA, the CDR3 is TGTGCTCTTGTGGTTACCATTACTGGGGGACTCCAGCACACGTACACCGATAAACTCACCTTT.

Ten or more counts support this clone. A clone one base away is much larger, so this may be a read error. J is TRDJ1 and V is TRDV1, with 13 bases aligning to TRDD3. The length of the CDR3 is 20 residues. Germline-derived CDR1 and CDR2 are TSWWSYY and QGS. Written as DNA, the CDR3 is TGTGCTCTTTGGGAACGGTTTAGGTACTGGGGGATACGGTTTCCCGATAAACTCATCTTT. This sequence encodes CALWERFRYWGIRFPDKLIF.

Of note for this clone: TCRdb pairs this DNA with a much larger clone's protein that differs at residue 16, likely a read error; the protein shown was translated from the DNA. No J gene was called, and the V gene is TRDV1. CDR3 length equals 17 residues. Germline V gives CDR1 TSWWSYY, CDR2 QGS. In DNA form, the CDR3 reads TGTGCTCTTGGGGTCCCGCCCCGTCTACGGTACACCGATAAACTCACCTTT. Encoded protein: CALGVPPRLRYTDKLTF.

On this clone: TCRdb lists the protein of a much larger clone for this DNA, which differs at residue 6, so this is likely a read error; the protein given here is translated from the DNA itself. The chain uses TRDV1 and TRDJ1; 8 nucleotides match TRDD3. As TCRdb names no J gene, one was assigned here on the basis of a DNA match to germline. CDR3 size: 20 residues. Germline V CDR1 and CDR2: TSWWSYY, QGS. V lost 1 base to trimming and J lost 2 bases; unmatched junction nucleotides: 18. In DNA, the CDR3 is TGTGCTCTTGGGGAACCAAATCCCAACTACTGGGGGTGGAGAACCGATAAACTCATCTTT. Protein product: CALGEPNPNYWGWRTDKLIF.

The chain couples TRDV1 to TRDJ1, with 9 bases that match TRDD3. The J gene, not given by TCRdb, was assigned here from a germline match of the nucleotide sequence. The CDR3 contains 20 residues. The J segment lost 1 base and the V segment lost 5 bases, leaving 20 bases of the junction unmatched. The V gene's germline CDR1 is TSWWSYY and CDR2 QGS. Written as DNA, the CDR3 is TGTGCTCTTGGGCAACCCGGCCTTCCTCTCTGGGGGATCGCCACCGATAAACTCATCTTT. It is translated as CALGQPGLPLWGIATDKLIF.

In this sample, this clone turned up a few times. Translating this DNA gives a protein that differs at residue 15 from the TCRdb one, which belongs to a much larger clone; a read error is likely, and the protein shown is this translation. The J gene is uncalled and the V gene is TRDV3; the listed D gene, TRDD3, was not tested against the DNA. Germline lookup yields CDR1 TVYSNPD and CDR2 GDNSRS (reference sequence). The CDR3 spans 17 residues. CDR3 loop: CAFKGLWRGGYTDKPIF. The CDR3 nucleotides are TGTGCCTTTAAAGGACTGTGGAGGGGTGGGTACACCGATAAACCCATCTTT.

A word on this clone: A far bigger clonotype differs at one base, so this is likely a read error. The same CDR3 can be traced to other DNA sequences in this sample. The rearrangement links TRDV3 to TRDJ1; D is undetermined. CDR3 size: 17 residues. Between the trimmed V and J ends, which lost 2 bases and 4 bases, there was a span of 26 bases. CDR1 is TVYSNPD and CDR2 is GDNSRS in the germline V gene (reference sequence). CDR3 sequence reads: CAFPGLYHPVHGDKLIF. DNA for the CDR3: TGTGCCTTTCCTGGCCTATACCACCCGGTACATGGCGATAAACTCATCTTT.

The sample holds a few counts of this clone. The protein held in TCRdb is that of a much larger clone and does not match this DNA's translation at residue 11, likely because of a read error; the protein shown is translated from the DNA. The chain joins TRDV2 to TRDJ1, with TRDD3 matching 9 bases. The CDR3 runs 16 residues. The V gene's germline CDR1 is GEAIGNYY and CDR2 EKD. The J segment lost 3 bases and the V segment lost 5 bases, leaving 12 bases of the junction unmatched. In DNA, the CDR3 is TGTGCCTGTGGCCCGGGGATACGCGTGGTTGCCGATAAACTCATCTTT. This translates into CACGPGIRVVADKLIF.